The present T cell receptor beta chain was sequenced within a study of T cell repertoires in cytomegalovirus infection. For the study at large: CMV infection together with matching HLA type was indicated by public TCR beta signatures.

This clonotype was detected a few times. Its target is unknown. Study-wide results and limits: Ex vivo responses were dominated by HLA-C-restricted CMV-specific TCR beta clonotypes. Summed frequency of shared TCR beta families picked out CMV carriers who also had the relevant HLA.

The CDR3 covers 15 residues. V gave up 6 bases and J gave up 4 bases; unmatched junction bases: 11. Germline V gene data show CDR1 as MNHEY and CDR2 as SMNVEV (reference sequence). TCRdb re-called the reads with MiXCR, one entry per CDR3 protein. The table includes some 320,000 distinct CDR3 sequences, over 7.5% detected once. The chain carries TRBV27 and TRBJ1-2; TRBD1 matches 7 bases. This TCR derives from a human donor in good health (CMV status not recorded). Some clones in this sample may be carry-over from other donors' samples. Sequencing used PBMCs. The CDR3 coding sequence is TGTGCCAGCAGGCGACAGGGTGTCCTCTTCTATGGCTACACCTTC. Protein: CASRRQGVLFYGYTF.